The rows below give T cell receptor beta chains drawn from one sample of a study of monozygotic twins with inflammatory bowel disease. TCRdb re-called the 5' RACE reads, yielding one record per CDR3 amino acid sequence without DNA. The listing contains around 380,000 distinct CDR3 sequences. The sequencing input was blood. These TCRs come from a human donor with ulcerative colitis or Crohn's disease, or a healthy co-twin of an affected twin (not recorded which). Both conserved end residues are part of each CDR3.

CDR3 protein,V gene,J gene
CASSLRPGTGVEQYF,TRBV7-6,TRBJ2-7
CASSLAGGANGRLRIYEQYF,TRBV6-1,TRBJ2-7
CASSVDYRRSGGTGELFF,TRBV9,TRBJ2-2
CASSRDPRAYEQYF,TRBV12-3/TRBV12-4,TRBJ2-7
CASSRGGGWNEKLFF,TRBV7-7,TRBJ1-4
CASSERGRGGYTF,TRBV6-1,TRBJ1-2
CASRPSGVYEQFF,TRBV19,TRBJ2-1
CASSLSGASFSGANVLTF,TRBV5-1,TRBJ2-6
CASSLEGNSGNTIYF,TRBV5-1,TRBJ1-3
CATGEGHGELFF,TRBV5-1,TRBJ2-2
CASNVGGSPRKQFF,TRBV19,TRBJ2-1
CASSPRSGTGSGELFF,TRBV6-1,TRBJ2-2
CSARTSGGRNEQFF,TRBV20-1,TRBJ2-1
CSATLDYEQYF,TRBV20-1,TRBJ2-7
CASSAAGFPYNEQFF,TRBV7-9,TRBJ2-1
CASSLGRTANTEAFF,TRBV12-3/TRBV12-4,TRBJ1-1
CATSDHRQGDTGELFF,TRBV24-1,TRBJ2-2
CASSFRAGDEQFF,TRBV27,TRBJ2-1
CATIPGLAGELFF,TRBV10-3,TRBJ2-2
CASSSGQRATGELFF,TRBV11-2,TRBJ2-2
CASSDGLPTDTQYF,TRBV2,TRBJ2-3
CASSLAPGAYEQYF,TRBV6-2/TRBV6-3,TRBJ2-7
CAIRQQGPGPVGELFF,TRBV10-3,TRBJ2-2
CATSDWGQGIDTGELFF,TRBV24-1,TRBJ2-2
CSAIAPGGRRDGYTF,TRBV20-1,TRBJ1-2